These T cell receptor beta chains were read from a single sample in a study of T cells in Graves' hyperthyroidism and ophthalmopathy. TCRdb reprocessed the multiplex PCR reads via MiXCR and lists one record per CDR3 protein. The sample yields hundreds of thousands of distinct CDR3 sequences, 15% seen once. Sequenced: blood. The receptors shown here come from a woman aged 25-40 years with Graves' hyperthyroidism. Each CDR3 is given with its conserved first and last residue. The D gene is left open where the match is weak. Size values are once, few and many counts, or a class for expanded clones, and some rows have none.

J	V	D	size	CDR3	DNA
TRBJ2-4	TRBV3-1	-	many	CASSQGVLRAKNIQYF	-
TRBJ2-7	TRBV20-1	TRBD2	many	CSARIARLAGGSYEQYF	TGCAGTGCTAGAATAGCCAGACTAGCGGGAGGATCCTACGAGCAGTACTTC
TRBJ2-7	TRBV20-1	TRBD1	many	CSYRPGTGFSYEQYF	TGCAGTTATCGCCCTGGGACAGGGTTCTCCTACGAGCAGTACTTC
TRBJ1-1	TRBV11-3	-	few	CASSFNLNTEAFF	TGTGCCAGCAGCTTCAACCTGAACACTGAAGCTTTCTTT
TRBJ2-5	TRBV19	TRBD2	few	CASSIAGGPETQYF	TGTGCCAGTAGTATAGCGGGAGGGCCAGAGACCCAGTACTTC
TRBJ2-6	TRBV5-5	-	few	CASSSETLSGANVLTF	TGTGCCAGCAGCTCCGAGACTCTGTCTGGGGCCAACGTCCTGACTTTC
TRBJ2-7	TRBV20-1	TRBD1	-	CSARPGQGAVWRGYEQYF	TGCAGTGCTAGGCCGGGACAGGGAGCTGTGTGGAGAGGCTACGAGCAGTACTTC
TRBJ2-4	TRBV20-1	TRBD2	few	CSARDHLAGGLAKNIQYF	TGCAGTGCTAGAGATCATCTAGCGGGAGGGCTAGCCAAAAACATTCAGTACTTC
TRBJ1-6	TRBV6-1	-	-	CASSPRGASSYNSPLHF	TGTGCCAGCAGCCCCCGGGGGGCGAGCTCCTATAATTCACCCCTCCACTTT
TRBJ2-7	TRBV28	-	-	CASRDGGYEQYF	TGTGCCAGTCGGGATGGTGGCTACGAGCAGTACTTC
TRBJ2-5	TRBV7-9	-	-	CASRDSRETQYF	TGTGCCAGCAGGGACAGCAGAGAGACCCAGTACTTC
TRBJ2-5	TRBV18	-	many	CASSQYQETQYF	TGTGCCAGCTCACAGTACCAAGAGACCCAGTACTTC
TRBJ2-3	TRBV20-1	-	-	CSVHASSTDTQYF	TGCAGTGTACATGCCTCTAGCACAGATACGCAGTATTTT
TRBJ2-7	TRBV20-1	TRBD2	many	CSARVFRTSGNEQYF	TGCAGTGCTAGAGTTTTTAGGACTAGCGGGAACGAGCAGTACTTC
TRBJ2-1	TRBV10-3	TRBD1	many	CAISGDRDNEQFF	TGTGCCATCAGTGGGGACAGAGACAATGAGCAGTTCTTC
TRBJ2-7	TRBV2	-	few	CASYSTYEQYF	TGTGCCAGCTACTCGACCTACGAGCAGTACTTC
TRBJ1-2	TRBV2	-	-	CASSEAVVSAYGYTF	TGTGCCAGCAGTGAAGCGGTCGTGTCGGCCTATGGCTACACCTTC
TRBJ1-1	TRBV3-1	-	many	CASRHQQTATGEAFF	TGTGCCAGCCGTCACCAGCAAACCGCAACCGGTGAAGCTTTCTTT
TRBJ2-7	TRBV10-3	TRBD2	many	CAISANSGRPHEQYF	TGTGCCATCAGTGCTAATAGCGGGAGGCCCCACGAGCAGTACTTC
TRBJ2-1	TRBV6-1	-	-	CASSEAILEQFF	TGTGCCAGCAGTGAAGCCATTCTTGAGCAGTTCTTC
TRBJ1-1	TRBV19	TRBD1	many	CATMRPKDRGGVDTEAFF	TGTGCCACAATGCGCCCAAAGGACAGGGGGGGCGTGGACACTGAAGCTTTCTTT
TRBJ2-1	TRBV24-1	TRBD2	many	CATRGTSHEQFF	TGTGCCACCAGAGGGACTAGCCATGAGCAGTTCTTC
TRBJ2-7	TRBV3-1	-	-	CASSQVSAFEQYF	TGTGCCAGCAGCCAAGTTTCAGCATTCGAGCAGTACTTC
TRBJ2-1	TRBV28	-	many	CASSPWGVAYNEQSF	TGTGCCAGCAGTCCTTGGGGAGTGGCCTACAATGAGCAGTCCTTC
TRBJ2-2	TRBV7-8	TRBD1	few	CASSLMGTANTGELFF	TGTGCCAGCAGCTTAATGGGGACAGCGAACACCGGGGAGCTGTTTTTT
TRBJ2-3	TRBV5-1	-	-	CASSSQGGGTDTQYF	TGCGCCAGCAGCTCGCAGGGGGGAGGGACAGATACGCAGTATTTT
TRBJ1-2	TRBV27	-	-	CASSSGVSYGYTF	TGTGCCAGCAGTTCAGGGGTTAGCTATGGCTACACCTTC
TRBJ1-1	TRBV3-1	-	-	CASTTQVSRGIGPDTEAFF	TGTGCCAGCACCACCCAGGTTAGTCGGGGTATCGGTCCCGACACTGAAGCTTTCTTT
TRBJ1-1	TRBV19	-	-	CASSIMEGKAFF	TGTGCCAGTAGTATCATGGAGGGCAAAGCTTTCTTT
TRBJ1-2	TRBV6-1	-	few	CASSEGETSYGYTF	TGTGCCAGCAGTGAAGGAGAGACGTCCTATGGCTACACCTTC
TRBJ1-2	TRBV3-1	-	many	CASSQVSGFYGYTF	TGTGCCAGCAGCCAAGTTTCGGGGTTTTATGGCTACACCTTC
TRBJ2-5	TRBV20-1	-	-	CSAKTQETQYF	TGCAGTGCTAAAACCCAAGAGACCCAGTACTTC
TRBJ2-2	TRBV5-1	TRBD2	-	CASSLTSGSSGELFF	TGCGCCAGCAGCTTGACTAGCGGGAGCTCCGGGGAGCTGTTTTTT
TRBJ1-2	TRBV7-9	TRBD1	-	CASSHLVGTGGGYTF	TGTGCCAGCAGCCACCTGGTGGGGACAGGGGGCGGCTACACCTTC
TRBJ2-4	TRBV20-1	TRBD2	-	CSARDYSGAGGPGNIQYF	TGCAGTGCTAGAGATTATTCGGGTGCGGGAGGGCCGGGAAACATTCAGTACTTC
TRBJ2-5	TRBV29-1	-	many	CSASGNSQETQYF	TGCAGCGCTTCCGGGAACTCACAAGAGACCCAGTACTTC
TRBJ2-2	TRBV18	TRBD2	many	CASSPNSGSITGELFF	TGTGCCAGCTCACCAAACAGCGGGAGTATCACCGGGGAGCTGTTTTTT
TRBJ2-1	TRBV18	-	many	CASSPVGGYNEQFF	TGTGCCAGCTCACCGGTTGGGGGCTACAATGAGCAGTTCTTC
TRBJ2-7	TRBV6-2/TRBV6-3	-	many	CASSPRTDYEQYF	TGTGCCAGCAGTCCTAGGACAGACTACGAGCAGTACTTC
TRBJ2-7	TRBV6-2/TRBV6-3	-	-	CASSYSPAGRGYEQYF	TGTGCCAGCAGTTACTCGCCGGCAGGTCGGGGCTACGAGCAGTACTTC
TRBJ1-5	TRBV2	-	-	CASAGGPQHF	TGTGCCAGCGCCGGGGGGCCCCAGCATTTT
TRBJ2-2	TRBV12-3/TRBV12-4	TRBD2	few	CASSISGSRRTGELFF	TGTGCCAGCAGTATTAGCGGGAGTCGGAGAACCGGGGAGCTGTTTTTT
TRBJ1-1	TRBV13	TRBD1	few	CASSPMGQKNDLAFF	TGTGCCAGCAGCCCCATGGGACAGAAGAACGATTTAGCTTTCTTT